The sequence of this T cell receptor beta chain was determined in a study of CXCR3-negative and CXCR3-positive naive CD8 T cells. Points from the study as a whole: Naive cells that were CXCR3-negative or CXCR3-positive used TRBV-TRBJ genes alike, while memory cells diverged. Researchers report that CXCR3-positive naive cells carry more hydrophobic TRB CDR3s than CXCR3-negative naive cells.

CDR3 length: 13 amino acids. CDR1 SGHRS and CDR2 YFSETQ come from the germline V gene. As concerns this clonotype: The target antigen is unknown.

Each CD8+ T cell subset was flow-sorted in triplicate. Every sort contained 300,000 or so cells. Naive cells were sorted as CD45RO-, CCR7+, CD27+ and CD95-. cDNA libraries for TRB were generated by 5' RACE incorporating UMI labels. No DNA is given; TCRdb re-called the 5' RACE reads and lists each CDR3 protein once. Seen in this sample are around 63,000 distinct CDR3 sequences; the ten most common clones hold around 4.9%. The sequence was collected from a human donor in good health. Some clones in this sample may be carry-over from other donors' samples. Material: naive CXCR3+ CD8+ T cells from blood. Subset indicated: CD45RO-CCR7+CD27+CD95- naive CD8+ T cells expressing CXCR3 (TNR3+). The chain links TRBV5-1 to TRBJ2-1. The CDR3 loop reads CASSFNFYNQQFF.